The clone carrying this T cell receptor beta chain occurred once. Its antigen is unidentified. This entry is derived from a study of graft-versus-host responses after intestinal transplantation. Study-level information: For around three years after anti-thymocyte globulin induction, all recipients took tacrolimus and steroids.

Data came from immunoSEQ multiplex PCR; TCRdb stores just in-frame clones and leaves some out. The data contain 90,000 to 100,000 clones, about 91% of them singletons. The CDR3 extends over 13 amino acids. CDR1 is SGDLS and CDR2 is YYNGEE in the germline V gene. The ends were cut back, 1 base at V and 2 bases at J, with 6 bases in the middle. The sequence was obtained from a human donor who received an intestinal transplant. The J gene is TRBJ1-2, the V gene TRBV9, with D unresolved. The sample consisted of unstimulated CD8+ T cells sorted from spleen or lymph node cells, taken before intestinal transplant. CDR3 bases: TGTGCCAGCAGCGTAAATCCGAACTATGGCTACACCTTC. Amino acids: CASSVNPNYGYTF. The full variable domain, in which reference TRBV9 and TRBJ1-2 provide the parts outside the CDR3, is DSGVTQTPKHLITATGQRVTLRCSPRSGDLSVYWYQQSLDQGLQFLIQYYNGEERAKGNILERFSAQQFPDLHSELNLSSLELGDSALYFCASSVNPNYGYTFGSGTRLTVV.